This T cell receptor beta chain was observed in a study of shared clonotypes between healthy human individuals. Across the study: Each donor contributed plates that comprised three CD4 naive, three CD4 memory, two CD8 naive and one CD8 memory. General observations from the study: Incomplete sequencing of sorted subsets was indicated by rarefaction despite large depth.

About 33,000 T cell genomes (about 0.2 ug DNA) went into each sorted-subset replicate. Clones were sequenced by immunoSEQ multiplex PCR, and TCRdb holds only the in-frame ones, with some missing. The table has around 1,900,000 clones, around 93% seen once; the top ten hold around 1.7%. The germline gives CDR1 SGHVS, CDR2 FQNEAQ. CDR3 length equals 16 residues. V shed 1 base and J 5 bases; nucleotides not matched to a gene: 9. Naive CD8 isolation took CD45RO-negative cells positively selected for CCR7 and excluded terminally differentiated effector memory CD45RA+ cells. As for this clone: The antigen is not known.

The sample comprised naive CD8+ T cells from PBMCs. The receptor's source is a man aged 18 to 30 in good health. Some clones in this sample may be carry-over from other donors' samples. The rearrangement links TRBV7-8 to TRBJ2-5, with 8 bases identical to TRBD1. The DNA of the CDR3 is TGTGCCAGCAGCTTAGAGCGGACAGGGAGGAGGGAGACCCAGTACTTC. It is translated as CASSLERTGRRETQYF.